This TCR beta chain originates from a study of regulatory T cells in long-lasting Graves disease. Study results and caveats: Between persistent patients, thousands of public clonotypes were shared, exceeding the roughly 1,000 shared between new patients. A reduction in accuracy may have resulted from the small sample size.

Comments on this clonotype: The antigen is undetermined.

For TCR beta, libraries came from iRepertoire HTBI primers and Arm-PCR of CDR3 regions. From the multiplex PCR reads, TCRdb called clonotypes with MiXCR, one entry per CDR3 protein. The sample includes a few hundred thousand distinct CDR3 sequences, about 12% of them seen just once. This sample's time point: newly diagnosed GD, antithyroid drugs for less than 3 months. TCR sequences were obtained from RNA taken from PBMCs. The same sample was also used in a study of T cells in Graves' hyperthyroidism and ophthalmopathy. That work adds: The diagnoses drew upon clinical symptoms, serum thyroxine and TRAb, thyroid ultrasound and orbital computed tomography. Blood shared most expanded thyroid clonotypes above 0.001.

This TCR was sampled from a woman aged 18-35 years with Graves disease. The material sequenced was peripheral blood mononuclear cells (PBMCs), taken at new diagnosis, from a patient treated with antithyroid drugs.

CDR3 loop: CASSQDPPGFDGDTQYF. The CDR3 DNA is TGCGCCAGCAGCCAAGATCCCCCGGGATTTGATGGCGATACGCAGTATTTT. The chain has TRBV4-1 and TRBJ2-3, with D tentatively TRBD2 (5 bases). There are 17 residues in the CDR3. Trimming took 0 bases from V and 6 from J, leaving 19 bases between them. CDR1 and CDR2 from the germline V gene are MGHRA and YSYEKL.